The text below deals with one TCR beta chain. The target antigen is unknown. This entry is derived from a study of shared clonotypes between healthy human individuals. V was clipped by 6 bases and J by 2 bases, with 9 bases between them. The CDR3 is 12 residues long. CDR1 and CDR2 (germline): SQVTM, ANQGSEA. Method: immunoSEQ multiplex PCR; TCRdb's copy keeps in-frame clones and lacks some. This table holds over 400,000 clones, around four fifths found once. The study's findings and limits: Clonotype sharing levels among donors were expected to vary with sequencing depth. Specimens sampled were limited to blood, with tissue repertoires likely differing.

The V call is TRBV29-1, the J call TRBJ2-3; a possible D gene is TRBD2 (6 bases). Input material: PBMCs. This sequence was found in a woman in her thirties or forties in good health. Some clones in this sample may be carry-over from other donors' samples. The CDR3 reads CSVGLFTDTQYF. DNA for the CDR3: TGCAGCGTGGGACTTTTCACAGATACGCAGTATTTT.